Each of the 9 T cell receptor beta chains below was sequenced from the same sample in a study of CD8+ T cells in alopecia areata. Sequencing templates came from extracted RNA that was reverse transcribed into cDNA. TCRdb's copy holds only in-frame clones and misses some; the assay was immunoSEQ multiplex PCR. The profile covers 100,000 to 150,000 clones, with 58% appearing a single time and less than 5.5% taken by the ten largest. This sample comprised CD4+ T cells sorted from blood, obtained at week 0. Receptors were obtained from a human donor with alopecia areata.

The V gene is TRBV7-9, the J gene TRBJ1-5, with D maybe TRBD1 (6 bases). Germline CDR1 and CDR2: SEHNR and FQNEAQ (reference sequence). This CDR3 spans 13 amino acids. The ends were cut back, 5 bases at V and 5 bases at J, with 10 bases in the middle. The CDR3 region has the DNA TGTGCCAGCAGCAAACAGGGTGATCAGCCCCAGCATTTT. Its protein is CASSKQGDQPQHF.

The chain recombines TRBV19 with TRBJ2-5, with 11 bases lining up with TRBD1. Germline CDR1 and CDR2: LNHDA and SQIVND (reference sequence). After removal of 8 bases from V and 7 bases from J, the junction contained 12 bases not matched to a gene. The CDR3 is 15 amino acids. In DNA form, the CDR3 reads TGTGCCAGTCGCCCCGGACAGGGGGCGTTTGGGACCCAGTACTTC. This encodes CASRPGQGAFGTQYF.

This clone was picked up one time. V and J are TRBV2 and TRBJ2-5; 8 bases are shared with TRBD2. CDR1 is SNHLY and CDR2 is FYNNEI in the germline V gene. This CDR3 comprises 15 residues. The J segment lost 2 bases and the V segment lost 3 bases, leaving 5 bases of the junction unmatched. In nucleotides, the CDR3 is TGTGCCAGCAGTGAGTCGAGCGGGGGACAAGAGACCCAGTACTTC. Its protein is CASSESSGGQETQYF.

The V gene is TRBV12-5, the J gene TRBJ2-7; D is uncertain. V was cut by 2 bases and J by 3 bases, with 14 bases left in between. CDR1 and CDR2 from the germline V gene are LGHNT and FRNRAP. This CDR3 is built from 15 residues. In DNA form, the CDR3 reads TGTGCTAGTGGTTTGTTTACCAAAGGGAACTACGAGCAGTACTTC. It translates to CASGLFTKGNYEQYF. The complete variable domain, with remaining parts taken from reference TRBV12-5 and TRBJ2-7, reads DARVTQTPRHKVTEMGQEVTMRCQPILGHNTVFWYRQTMMQGLELLAYFRNRAPLDDSGMPKDRFSAEMPDATLATLKIQPSEPRDSAVYFCASGLFTKGNYEQYFGPGTRLTVT.

This chain links TRBV18 with TRBJ2-1; a possible D gene is TRBD1 (6 bases). V was shortened by 6 bases and J by 4 bases, with 16 bases between the two germline ends. From germline, CDR1 is KGHSH and CDR2 LQKENI. This CDR3 is 15 amino acids long. The CDR3 region is CASSLTGSSYNEQFF. Written as DNA, the CDR3 is TGTGCCAGCTCGCTGACAGGTTCGTCGTACAATGAGCAGTTCTTC.

The table lists this clone with a few counts. This chain uses TRBV5-1 with TRBJ2-1; the D is unclear. This CDR3 region has 13 residues. V lost 0 bases and J 2 bases, leaving 3 bases between the germline ends. Germline lookup yields CDR1 SGHRS and CDR2 YFSETQ. The CDR3: CASSLGTYNEQFF. The CDR3 coding sequence is TGCGCCAGCAGCTTGGGTACCTACAATGAGCAGTTCTTC.

A single count supports this clone. The J gene is TRBJ2-3, the V gene TRBV11-3, with 9 bases fitting TRBD2. The junction had 8 bases not matched to a gene; V was cut back by 5 bases and J by 8 bases. The germline V gene has CDR1 SGHNT and CDR2 YENEEA. The CDR3 has 14 amino acids. CDR3 protein: CASSPDSGGGTQYF. Written as DNA, the CDR3 is TGTGCCAGCAGCCCAGATAGCGGGGGAGGTACGCAGTATTTT.

V is TRBV4-1 and J is TRBJ2-2; the D gene is possibly TRBD1 (5 bases). The CDR3 loop spans 12 amino acids. V was clipped by 5 bases and J by 7 bases, with 8 bases between them. The V gene's germline CDR1 is MGHRA and CDR2 YSYEKL. CDR3 in DNA: TGCGCCAGCAGCAGGACATACGGGGAGCTGTTTTTT. This codes for CASSRTYGELFF.

The rearrangement links TRBV4-3 to TRBJ2-1, with 7 bases identical to TRBD1. This CDR3 comprises 17 residues. J gave up 2 bases and V 0 bases, and 7 bases lay outside the gene matches. Germline V CDR1 and CDR2: LGHNA, YSLEER. Written as DNA, the CDR3 is TGCGCCAGCAGCCAAGAGTTGGTCACAGGGGCCTACAATGAGCAGTTCTTC. Protein product: CASSQELVTGAYNEQFF.